This TCR beta chain was documented in a study of follicular helper T cells after annual influenza vaccination. Overall study: Blood was drawn on days 0, 7 and 28 after vaccination.

This table comes from immunoSEQ multiplex PCR, and its TCRdb copy is limited to in-frame clones, with some not included. The sample yields fewer than 11,000 clones, around 83% seen once. The time point was: 2014-2015 season, 7 days after vaccination. Subjects lived in the community and lacked influenza vaccine within the prior 6 months. From germline, CDR1 is LNHDA and CDR2 SQIVND (reference sequence). The CDR3 runs to 15 residues. The V and J ends lost 7 bases and 5 bases respectively, with 19 bases between them. The chain employs TRBV19 and TRBJ2-3; maybe TRBD2 (6 bases). This TCR was sampled from an adult who received the influenza vaccine. The sample in question was CXCR5- memory CD4+ T cells sorted from blood, obtained 7 days after influenza vaccination. The CDR3 sequence: CASKAAGQGQDTQYF. CDR3 nucleotides: TGTGCCAGTAAGGCGGCGGGGCAGGGCCAAGATACGCAGTATTTT.